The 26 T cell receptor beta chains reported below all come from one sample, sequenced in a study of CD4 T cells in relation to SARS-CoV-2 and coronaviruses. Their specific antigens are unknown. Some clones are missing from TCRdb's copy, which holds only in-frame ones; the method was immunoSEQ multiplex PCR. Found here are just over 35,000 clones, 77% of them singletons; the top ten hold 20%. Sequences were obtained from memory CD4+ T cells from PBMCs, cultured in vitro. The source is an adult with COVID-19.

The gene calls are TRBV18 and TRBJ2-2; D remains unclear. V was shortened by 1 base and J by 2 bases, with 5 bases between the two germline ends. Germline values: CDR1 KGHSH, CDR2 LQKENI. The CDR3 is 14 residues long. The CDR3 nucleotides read TGTGCCAGCTCACCACGGACCAACACCGGGGAGCTGTTTTTT. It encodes CASSPRTNTGELFF.

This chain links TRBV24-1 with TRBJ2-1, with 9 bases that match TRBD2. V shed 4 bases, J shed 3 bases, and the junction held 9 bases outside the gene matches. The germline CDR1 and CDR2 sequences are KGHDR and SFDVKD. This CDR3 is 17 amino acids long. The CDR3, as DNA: TGTGCCACCAGTGACCGTTCAGCGGGAGGTCGCTACAATGAGCAGTTCTTC. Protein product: CATSDRSAGGRYNEQFF.

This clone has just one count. The CDR3 nucleotides read TGCGCCAGCAGCCCCCTGGACAGCTTTTATGGCTACACCTTC. This gives the protein CASSPLDSFYGYTF. The chain combines TRBV5-1 with TRBJ1-2, with D maybe TRBD1 (6 bases). V gave up 4 bases and J gave up 5 bases, with 15 bases separating them. Looked up from germline, CDR1 is SGHRS and CDR2 is YFSETQ. This CDR3 comprises 14 residues.

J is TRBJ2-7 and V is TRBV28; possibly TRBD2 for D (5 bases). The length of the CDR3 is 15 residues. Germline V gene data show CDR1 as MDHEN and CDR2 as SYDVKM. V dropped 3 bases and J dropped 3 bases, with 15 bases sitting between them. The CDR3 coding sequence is TGTGCCAGCAGTTTCGGAGGAGACGAAATCTACGAGCAGTACTTC. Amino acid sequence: CASSFGGDEIYEQYF. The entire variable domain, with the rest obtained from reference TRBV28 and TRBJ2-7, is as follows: DVKVTQSSRYLVKRTGEKVFLECVQDMDHENMFWYRQDPGLGLRLIYFSYDVKMKEKGDIPEGYSVSREKKERFSLILESASTNQTSMYLCASSFGGDEIYEQYFGPGTRLTVT.

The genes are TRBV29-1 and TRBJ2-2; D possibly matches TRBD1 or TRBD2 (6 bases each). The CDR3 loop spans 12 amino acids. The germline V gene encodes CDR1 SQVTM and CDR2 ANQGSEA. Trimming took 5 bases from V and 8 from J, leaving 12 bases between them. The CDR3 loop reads CSVSGAVGELFF. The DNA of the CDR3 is TGCAGCGTTTCGGGGGCGGTGGGGGAGCTGTTTTTT.

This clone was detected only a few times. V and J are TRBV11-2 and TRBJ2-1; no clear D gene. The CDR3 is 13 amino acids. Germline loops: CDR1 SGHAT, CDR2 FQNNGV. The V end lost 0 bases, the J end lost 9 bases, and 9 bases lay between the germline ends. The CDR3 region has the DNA TGTGCCAGCAGCTTAGAGCGAGATCGTGAGCAGTTCTTC. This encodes CASSLERDREQFF.

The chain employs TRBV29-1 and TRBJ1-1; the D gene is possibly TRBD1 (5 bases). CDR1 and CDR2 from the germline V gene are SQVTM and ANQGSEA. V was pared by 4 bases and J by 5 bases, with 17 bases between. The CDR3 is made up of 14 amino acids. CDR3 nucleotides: TGCAGCGTTGTCGCAGGGTGGTTAGGGACTGAAGCTTTCTTT. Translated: CSVVAGWLGTEAFF.

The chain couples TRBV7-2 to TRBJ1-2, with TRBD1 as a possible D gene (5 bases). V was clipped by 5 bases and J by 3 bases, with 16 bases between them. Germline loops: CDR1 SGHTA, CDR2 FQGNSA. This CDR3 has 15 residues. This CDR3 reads CASSDYFTGHYGYTF. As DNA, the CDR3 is TGTGCCAGCAGCGATTACTTCACAGGCCACTATGGCTACACCTTC.

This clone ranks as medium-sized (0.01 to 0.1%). In DNA form, the CDR3 reads TGTGCCATGGGACAGGGAGGGGATAATGAAAAACTGTTTTTT. It is translated as CAMGQGGDNEKLFF. V gene TRBV6-5 combines with J gene TRBJ1-4; 9 bases align to TRBD1. Unmatched junction bases numbered 7, after V lost 10 bases and J lost 4 bases. The CDR3 is 14 amino acids. CDR1 is MNHEY, CDR2 SVGAGI, per germline.

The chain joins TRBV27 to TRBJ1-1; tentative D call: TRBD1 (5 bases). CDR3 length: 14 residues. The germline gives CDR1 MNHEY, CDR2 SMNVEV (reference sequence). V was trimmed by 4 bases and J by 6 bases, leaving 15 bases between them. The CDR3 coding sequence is TGTGCCAGCAGTTCCGCCGGGGGTGGGGCTGAAGCTTTCTTT. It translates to CASSSAGGGAEAFF.

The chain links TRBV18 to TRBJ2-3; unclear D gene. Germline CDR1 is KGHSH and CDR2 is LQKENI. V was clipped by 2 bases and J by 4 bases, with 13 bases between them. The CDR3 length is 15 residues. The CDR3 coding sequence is TGTGCCAGCTCACCAGGACCCCTTAAGGCAGATACGCAGTATTTT. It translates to CASSPGPLKADTQYF.

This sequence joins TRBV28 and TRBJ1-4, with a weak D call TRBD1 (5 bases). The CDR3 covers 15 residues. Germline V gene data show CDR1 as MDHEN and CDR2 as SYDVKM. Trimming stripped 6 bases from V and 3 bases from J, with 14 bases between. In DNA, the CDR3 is TGTGCCAGCAGACGACTGGGACGGTCTAATGAAAAACTGTTTTTT. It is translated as CASRRLGRSNEKLFF.

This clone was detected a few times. The CDR3 reads CASSPFAGNNEQFF. CDR3 bases: TGTGCCAGCTCACCCTTTGCGGGAAACAATGAGCAGTTCTTC. V is TRBV18 and J is TRBJ2-1; possible D gene TRBD2, 6 bases. The V gene's germline CDR1 is KGHSH and CDR2 LQKENI. This CDR3 has 14 amino acids. V shed 3 bases and J shed 5 bases, with 11 bases lying between them.

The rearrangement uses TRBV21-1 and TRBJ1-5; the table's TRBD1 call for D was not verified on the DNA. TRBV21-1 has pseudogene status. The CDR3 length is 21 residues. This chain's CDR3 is CASSKECSGGGLRRANQPQHF. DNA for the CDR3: TGTGCCAGCAGCAAAGAGTGTTCAGGGGGCGGGTTAAGGAGGGCCAATCAGCCCCAGCATTTT.

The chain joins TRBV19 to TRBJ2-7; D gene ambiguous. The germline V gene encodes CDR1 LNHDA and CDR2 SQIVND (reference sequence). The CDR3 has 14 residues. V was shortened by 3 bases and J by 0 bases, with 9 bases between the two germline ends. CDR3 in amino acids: CASSISFPSYEQYF. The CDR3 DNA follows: TGTGCCAGTAGTATTTCCTTTCCCTCCTACGAGCAGTACTTC.

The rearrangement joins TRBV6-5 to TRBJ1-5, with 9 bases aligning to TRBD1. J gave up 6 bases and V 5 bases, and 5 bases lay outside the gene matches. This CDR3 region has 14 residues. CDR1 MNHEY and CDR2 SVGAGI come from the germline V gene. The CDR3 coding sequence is TGTGCCAGCAGTCAGTTGGGACAGGGTCAGCCCCAGCATTTT. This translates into CASSQLGQGQPQHF.

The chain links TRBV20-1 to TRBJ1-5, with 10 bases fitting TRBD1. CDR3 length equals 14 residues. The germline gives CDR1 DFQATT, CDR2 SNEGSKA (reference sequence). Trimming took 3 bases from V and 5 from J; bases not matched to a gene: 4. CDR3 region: CSASRQGAYQPQHF. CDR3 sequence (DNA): TGCAGTGCTAGTAGACAGGGGGCCTATCAGCCCCAGCATTTT.

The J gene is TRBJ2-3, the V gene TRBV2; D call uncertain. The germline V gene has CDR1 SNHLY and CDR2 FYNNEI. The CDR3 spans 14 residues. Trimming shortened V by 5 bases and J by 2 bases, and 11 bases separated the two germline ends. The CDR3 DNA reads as TGTGCCAGCAGTAGTAGGACCAACACAGATACGCAGTATTTT. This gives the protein CASSSRTNTDTQYF.

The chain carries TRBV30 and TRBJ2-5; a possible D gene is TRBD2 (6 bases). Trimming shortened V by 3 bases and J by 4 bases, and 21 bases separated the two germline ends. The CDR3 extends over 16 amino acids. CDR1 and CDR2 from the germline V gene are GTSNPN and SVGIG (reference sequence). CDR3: CAWRGGWTPRGETQYF. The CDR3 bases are TGTGCCTGGAGGGGGGGTTGGACTCCGAGGGGAGAGACCCAGTACTTC.

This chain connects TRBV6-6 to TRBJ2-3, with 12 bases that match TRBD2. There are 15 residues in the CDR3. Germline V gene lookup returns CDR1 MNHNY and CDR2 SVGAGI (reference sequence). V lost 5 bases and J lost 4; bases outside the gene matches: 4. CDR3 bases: TGTGCCAGCAGTCGACTAGCGGGAGAATCAGATACGCAGTATTTT. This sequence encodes CASSRLAGESDTQYF.

CDR3 in amino acids: CASSSSGGADTQYF. Written as DNA, the CDR3 is TGCGCCAGCAGCTCTTCCGGGGGCGCAGATACGCAGTATTTT. The chain carries TRBV5-1 and TRBJ2-3; D may be TRBD1 or TRBD2 (6 bases each). Trimming took 3 bases from V and 4 from J, leaving 12 bases between them. CDR1 is SGHRS, CDR2 YFSETQ, per germline. This CDR3 comprises 14 residues. Full variable domain (missing parts from reference TRBV5-1 and TRBJ2-3): KAGVTQTPRYLIKTRGQQVTLSCSPISGHRSVSWYQQTPGQGLQFLFEYFSETQRNKGNFPGRFSGRQFSNSRSEMNVSTLELGDSALYLCASSSSGGADTQYFGPGTRLTVL.

CDR3 protein: CASNDDRVFEQYF. CDR3 nucleotide sequence: TGCGCCAGCAATGATGACAGGGTGTTCGAGCAGTACTTC. The rearrangement links TRBV5-1 to TRBJ2-7; 7 bases agree with TRBD1. Losses at the gene ends were 6 bases for V and 6 bases for J; bases not matched to a gene: 9. There are 13 residues in the CDR3. The germline V gene encodes CDR1 SGHRS and CDR2 YFSETQ.

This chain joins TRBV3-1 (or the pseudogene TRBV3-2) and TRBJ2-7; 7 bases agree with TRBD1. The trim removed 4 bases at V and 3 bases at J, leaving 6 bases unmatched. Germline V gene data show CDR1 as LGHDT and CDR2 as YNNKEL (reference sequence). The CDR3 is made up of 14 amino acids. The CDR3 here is CASSRQGPRYEQYF. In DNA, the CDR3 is TGTGCCAGCAGCCGACAGGGACCCCGCTACGAGCAGTACTTC.

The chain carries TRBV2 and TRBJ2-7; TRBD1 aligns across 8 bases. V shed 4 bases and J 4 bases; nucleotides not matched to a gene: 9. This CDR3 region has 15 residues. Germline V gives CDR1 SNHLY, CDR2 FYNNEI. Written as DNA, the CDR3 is TGTGCCAGCAGTGTCGGGACAGGACTGACTTACGAGCAGTACTTC. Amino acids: CASSVGTGLTYEQYF.

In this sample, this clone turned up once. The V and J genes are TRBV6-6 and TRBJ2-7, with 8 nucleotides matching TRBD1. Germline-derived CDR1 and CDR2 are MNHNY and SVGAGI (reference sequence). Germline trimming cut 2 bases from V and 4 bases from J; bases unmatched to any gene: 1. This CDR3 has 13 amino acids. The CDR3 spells CASSYRTGYEQYF. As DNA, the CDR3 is TGTGCCAGCAGTTACCGGACAGGGTACGAGCAGTACTTC.

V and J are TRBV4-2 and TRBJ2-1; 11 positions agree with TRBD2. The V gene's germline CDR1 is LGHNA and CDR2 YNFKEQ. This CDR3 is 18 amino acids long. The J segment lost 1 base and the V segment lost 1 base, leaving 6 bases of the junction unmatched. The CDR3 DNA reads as TGTGCCAGCAGCCAAGCGGCGTTAGCGGGGGGGTCCTACAATGAGCAGTTCTTC. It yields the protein CASSQAALAGGSYNEQFF.